Described below is a single T cell receptor (beta chain) sequence and its context. Its antigen is currently unknown. The data belong to a study of blood T cells in healthy people across ages. Study findings and constraints: Any conclusive comparison of naive versus antigen-experienced cells was prevented by using unsorted PBMCs. Donor CMV status, an unknown factor, possibly confounded changes in expanded clonotypes.

Every sample had a minimum of 7 million PBMCs isolated. The CDR3 covers 18 residues. V was shortened by 0 bases and J by 2 bases, with 20 bases between the two germline ends. CDR1 and CDR2 from the germline V gene are DFQATT and SNEGSKA (reference sequence). Then a second PCR, running roughly 7 to 11 cycles, was carried out with a sample-barcoded 5' primer and a J-beta primer mix. TCRdb re-analysed the 5' RACE reads in MiXCR, keeping a single row per CDR3 protein. The repertoire holds around 970,000 distinct CDR3 sequences, with approximately 50% as singletons. The chain joins TRBV20-1 to TRBJ2-1; tentatively, D is TRBD2 (6 bases). Sequencing was done on a sample of blood. This receptor was taken from a woman aged 55-75 years in good health. CDR3 region: CSARDSLSGRYAYNEQFF. The DNA of the CDR3 is TGCAGTGCTAGAGATAGTCTTTCCGGGAGATACGCCTACAATGAGCAGTTCTTC.